The sequence of this T cell receptor beta chain was determined in a study of T cell responses to AZD1222 COVID-19 vaccine. General study points: Receipt of two AZD1222 doses was followed by a rise in Spike-specific TCR breadth and depth.

The CDR3 extends over 15 amino acids. Germline CDR1 is MDHEN and CDR2 is SYDVKM. V lost 4 bases and J lost 8, with 20 bases in between. Generated by immunoSEQ multiplex PCR, the TCRdb table keeps only in-frame clones and is missing some. The sample shows about 120,000 clones, 75% to 90% of them seen only once. The sample holds a few counts of this clone. Its antigen is unidentified. The TCR comes from an adult in good health. Sequenced here: peripheral blood, sampled on day 0 of AZD1222 vaccination. This chain links TRBV28 with TRBJ1-2; no clear D. The CDR3 nucleotides read TGTGCCAGCAGTTCTGAAATTTGGGGAATAGGAGGCTACACCTTC. This codes for CASSSEIWGIGGYTF.